One sample yielded the 6 T cell receptor beta chains listed below, sequenced in a study of cytomegalovirus exposure and HLA in healthy donors. The PCR had 60 Vbeta and 13 Jbeta primers. TCRdb's table, derived via immunoSEQ multiplex PCR, lists solely in-frame clones and lacks some. The sample includes 100,000 to 150,000 clones, 65% to 85% seen only once; the top ten take about 1.2%. Sequencing input: PBMCs. The receptors were sampled from a boy aged 5-17 years in good health and CMV-seronegative.

The rearrangement links TRBV27 to TRBJ2-7; D not resolved. V was cut by 4 bases and J by 6 bases, with 13 bases left in between. Germline CDR1 is MNHEY and CDR2 is SMNVEV (reference sequence). CDR3 length: 13 residues. DNA of the CDR3: TGTGCCAGCAGTTACGACTTAATGGCCGAGCAGTACTTC. Translating it yields CASSYDLMAEQYF.

The gene calls are TRBV29-1 and TRBJ2-1; D is perhaps TRBD2 (7 bases). CDR3 length: 14 residues. Germline CDR1 and CDR2: SQVTM and ANQGSEA. V shed 6 bases and J shed 0 bases, with 12 bases lying between them. In DNA form, the CDR3 reads TGCAGCGTATACAGGGAGGGCTCCTACAATGAGCAGTTCTTC. This encodes CSVYREGSYNEQFF.

The chain joins TRBV30 to TRBJ2-1, with 13 bases lining up with TRBD2. The CDR3 length is 17 residues. Losses at the gene ends were 1 base for V and 2 bases for J; bases not matched to a gene: 5. The germline gives CDR1 GTSNPN, CDR2 SVGIG (reference sequence). CDR3: CAWSGTSGGPAYNEQFF. CDR3 in DNA: TGTGCCTGGAGTGGGACTAGCGGGGGCCCCGCCTACAATGAGCAGTTCTTC.

The chain employs TRBV5-1 and TRBJ1-1; 8 bases line up with TRBD1. V trimming: 0 bases; J trimming: 1 base; junction bases outside the gene matches: 8. This CDR3 contains 17 residues. Germline CDR1 is SGHRS and CDR2 is YFSETQ. The CDR3 DNA reads TGCGCCAGCAGCTTGGAGGTGCGACAGGGGCAGAACACTGAAGCTTTCTTT. This codes for CASSLEVRQGQNTEAFF.

This clone appeared once. This chain joins TRBV6-1 and TRBJ2-1, with D perhaps TRBD1 (6 bases). Germline CDR1 and CDR2: MNHNS and SASEGT. The CDR3 loop spans 15 amino acids. Deletions cut 2 bases from V and 6 bases from J, with 14 bases between. In DNA form, the CDR3 reads TGTGCCAGCAGTGAAAGCTGGGGGCGTCGCAATGAGCAGTTCTTC. Protein: CASSESWGRRNEQFF.

In its sample, this clone was seen a few times. The chain uses TRBV5-4 and TRBJ1-2, with D tentatively TRBD1 (5 bases). With 4 bases removed from V and 5 bases from J, the gap between germline ends came to 24 bases. This CDR3 spans 17 amino acids. Looked up from germline, CDR1 is SGHNT and CDR2 is YYREEE (reference sequence). This CDR3 is CASSPGGAPPTQYGYTF. CDR3 DNA: TGTGCCAGCAGCCCGGGTGGGGCACCACCTACTCAGTATGGCTACACCTTC.